These 3 T cell receptor beta chains originate from one sample sequenced in a study of early T cells in non-severe SARS-CoV-2 infection. In TCRdb, the 5' RACE reads were re-called with MiXCR into one record per CDR3 protein. The table includes about 52,000 distinct CDR3 sequences, roughly 11% detected once. The sequenced sample was whole blood. All receptors come from an adult who was a healthcare worker with PCR-confirmed SARS-CoV-2 infection or an uninfected control (not recorded which).

This clonotype came up a few times. CDR3 protein: CASSSFDGTGALNEQFF. The DNA of the CDR3 is TGTGCCAGCAGCAGTTTCGATGGGACAGGGGCGCTCAATGAGCAGTTCTTC. The chain has TRBV11-2 and TRBJ2-1, with 10 bases matching TRBD1. The V gene end was trimmed by 5 bases and the J gene end by 6 bases; junction bases not matched to a gene: 13. The CDR3 is 17 amino acids. Germline values: CDR1 SGHAT, CDR2 FQNNGV.

This clonotype was observed at least ten times. The gene calls are TRBV29-1 and TRBJ2-7; 7 bases are shared with TRBD1. V was pared by 6 bases and J by 5 bases, with 13 bases of the junction left unmatched. CDR1 is SQVTM and CDR2 is ANQGSEA in the germline V gene. The CDR3 runs to 14 residues. CDR3 loop: CSVDSRGSKNEQYF. The CDR3 nucleotides are TGCAGCGTGGATAGCAGGGGGAGTAAGAACGAGCAGTACTTC.

This clonotype came up many times. This chain links TRBV6-2 or TRBV6-3 with TRBJ2-5; 7 positions agree with TRBD2. V dropped 6 bases and J dropped 9; count of bases not matched to a gene: 4. Germline V gene data show CDR1 as MNHEY and CDR2 as SVGEGT. CDR3 size: 11 residues. CDR3 in DNA: TGTGCCAGCAGCCGTGGGAGGGCCCAGTACTTC. Translating gives CASSRGRAQYF.